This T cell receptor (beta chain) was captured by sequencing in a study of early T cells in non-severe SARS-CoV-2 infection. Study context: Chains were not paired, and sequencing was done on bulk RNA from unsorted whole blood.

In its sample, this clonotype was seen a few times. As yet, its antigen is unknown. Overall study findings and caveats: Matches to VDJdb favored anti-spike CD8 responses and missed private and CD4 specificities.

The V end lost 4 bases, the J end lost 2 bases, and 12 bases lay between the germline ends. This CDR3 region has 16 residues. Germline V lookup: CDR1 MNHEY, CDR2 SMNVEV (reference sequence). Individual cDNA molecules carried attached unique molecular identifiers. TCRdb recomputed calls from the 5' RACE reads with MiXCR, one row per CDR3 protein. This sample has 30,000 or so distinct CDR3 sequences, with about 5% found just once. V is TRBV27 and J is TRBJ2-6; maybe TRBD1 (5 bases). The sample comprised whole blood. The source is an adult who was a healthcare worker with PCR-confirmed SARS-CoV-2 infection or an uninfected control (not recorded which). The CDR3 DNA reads TGTGCCAGCAGTTCCCAGGGTCTGGCTGGGGCCAACGTCCTGACTTTC. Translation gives CASSSQGLAGANVLTF.